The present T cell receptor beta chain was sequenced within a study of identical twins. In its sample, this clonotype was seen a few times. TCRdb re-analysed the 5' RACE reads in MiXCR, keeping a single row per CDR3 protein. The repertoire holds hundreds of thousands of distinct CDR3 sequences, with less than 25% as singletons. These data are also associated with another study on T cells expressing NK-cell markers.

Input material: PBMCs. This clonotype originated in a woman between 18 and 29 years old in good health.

The CDR3 reads CSARELLIGEQYF. DNA of the CDR3: TGCAGTGCTAGAGAACTCCTAATCGGGGAGCAGTACTTC. The chain carries TRBV20-1 and TRBJ2-7; D gene uncertain. Deletions cut 0 bases from V and 7 bases from J, with 13 bases between. The CDR3 totals 13 residues. Germline values: CDR1 DFQATT, CDR2 SNEGSKA (reference sequence).